This record looks at one T cell receptor beta chain sequence and its context. The sample comes from a study of cytomegalovirus exposure and HLA in healthy donors. Vbeta (60) and Jbeta (13) primers were used in the PCR. Some clones are missing from TCRdb's copy, which holds only in-frame ones; the method was immunoSEQ multiplex PCR. The data contain fewer than 250,000 clones, about 83% of them singletons. CDR3 length equals 12 residues. Germline V CDR1 and CDR2: SNHLY, FYNNEI. What was sequenced was PBMCs. The receptor was derived from a man in his forties in good health and CMV-seronegative. The rearrangement uses TRBV2 and TRBJ1-5; weak D call: TRBD1 (5 bases). The CDR3 is CAAGPRVGPQHF. CDR3 DNA: TGTGCGGCGGGGCCCCGGGTTGGACCCCAGCATTTT.